The 15 T cell receptor beta chains listed next were all sequenced from one sample in a study of identical twins. TCRdb redid the calling of the 5' RACE reads with MiXCR, one entry per CDR3 protein. Among some 760,000 distinct CDR3 sequences, around a sixth were seen once, and the ten largest hold about 12%. This sample was shared with a second study, whose subject was T cells expressing NK-cell markers.

The sample consisted of PBMCs. The receptors here all came from a woman under 30 in good health.

This clonotype was picked up a small number of times. The chain employs TRBV16 and TRBJ2-7; 7 nucleotides match TRBD1. With V trimmed by 3 bases and J by 6 bases, 5 bases remained unmatched. The CDR3 has 13 residues. Germline V gene lookup returns CDR1 KGHSY and CDR2 FQNENV. The CDR3 protein is CASSHRQGAEQYF. For the CDR3, the DNA is TGTGCCAGCAGCCACAGACAGGGCGCCGAGCAGTACTTC.

This rearrangement joins TRBV12-3 or TRBV12-4 to TRBJ2-3; 8 bases map to TRBD1. The junction had 11 bases not matched to a gene; V was cut back by 3 bases and J by 6 bases. The CDR3 runs 16 residues. This CDR3 reads CASSFIGTGGRDTQYF. The CDR3 DNA reads TGTGCCAGCAGTTTCATTGGAACAGGGGGAAGGGATACGCAGTATTTT.

The chain employs TRBV7-9 and TRBJ2-5, with 7 bases fitting TRBD1. CDR3 length: 17 residues. Germline trimming cut 5 bases from V and 0 bases from J; bases unmatched to any gene: 12. Germline lookup yields CDR1 SEHNR and CDR2 FQNEAQ (reference sequence). Here the CDR3 DNA reads TGTGCCAGCAGCGGTCAACTCAACGACAGGGACCAAGAGACCCAGTACTTC. The encoded protein is CASSGQLNDRDQETQYF. The full variable domain, in which reference TRBV7-9 and TRBJ2-5 provide the parts outside the CDR3, is DTGVSQNPRHKITKRGQNVTFRCDPISEHNRLYWYRQTLGQGPEFLTYFQNEAQLEKSRLLSDRFSAERPKGSFSTLEIQRTEQGDSAMYLCASSGQLNDRDQETQYFGPGTRLLVL.

This rearrangement joins TRBV7-9 to TRBJ2-1; the match to TRBD2 covers 11 bases. The CDR3 has 17 residues. CDR1 and CDR2 from the germline V gene are SEHNR and FQNEAQ (reference sequence). Trimming took 0 bases from V and 5 from J; bases not matched to a gene: 6. The CDR3 spells CASSLAAGSGGDNEQFF. CDR3 sequence (DNA): TGTGCCAGCAGCTTAGCTGCAGGTAGCGGGGGGGACAATGAGCAGTTCTTC.

This clonotype was picked up a small number of times. J is TRBJ2-1 and V is TRBV7-3, with TRBD2 matching 9 bases. Germline-derived CDR1 and CDR2 are SGHTA and FQGTGA. The CDR3 is 18 amino acids. V was pared by 5 bases and J by 4 bases, with 15 bases of the junction left unmatched. This CDR3 reads CASSPTRGGAGTYNEQFF. Here the CDR3 DNA reads TGTGCCAGCAGCCCTACTCGCGGGGGGGCTGGGACATACAATGAGCAGTTCTTC.

This clonotype was found a few times. V is TRBV12-3 or TRBV12-4 and J is TRBJ2-1; TRBD1 matches 8 bases. The CDR3 is made up of 14 amino acids. J lost 2 bases, V lost 4 bases, and 1 base had no gene match. The CDR3 sequence is CASSWGQAYNEQFF. CDR3 nucleotide sequence: TGTGCCAGCAGTTGGGGACAGGCCTACAATGAGCAGTTCTTC.

This chain joins TRBV20-1 and TRBJ1-2, with no clear D. Between the trimmed V and J ends, which lost 7 bases and 6 bases, there was a span of 15 bases. Germline V CDR1 and CDR2: DFQATT, SNEGSKA (reference sequence). The CDR3 length is 12 residues. The CDR3 protein is CSVPHGGHGYTF. The CDR3 DNA is TGCAGTGTCCCACATGGAGGGCATGGCTACACCTTC.

This chain connects TRBV7-9 to TRBJ2-1, with D possibly being TRBD2 (5 bases). The germline V gene encodes CDR1 SEHNR and CDR2 FQNEAQ (reference sequence). The CDR3 sequence is 14 residues long. Deletions cut 0 bases from V and 12 bases from J, with 15 bases between. CDR3 region: CASSLASPGILQFF. The CDR3 DNA reads TGTGCCAGCAGCTTAGCCTCGCCCGGGATATTGCAGTTCTTC.

V is TRBV3-1 and J is TRBJ2-7, with TRBD2 as a possible D gene (6 bases). There are 14 residues in the CDR3. Per germline, CDR1 LGHDT and CDR2 YNNKEL (reference sequence). The ends were cut back, 1 base at V and 5 bases at J, with 12 bases in the middle. DNA of the CDR3: TGTGCCAGCAGCCAAGTACGGGGGTTGAACGAGCAGTACTTC. Its protein product is CASSQVRGLNEQYF.

This clonotype has just a few counts. This sequence joins TRBV7-2 and TRBJ2-1; 7 nucleotides agree with TRBD1. The CDR3 consists of 16 residues. Germline V gives CDR1 SGHTA, CDR2 FQGNSA. The trim removed 5 bases at V and 3 bases at J, leaving 10 bases unmatched. DNA for the CDR3: TGTGCCAGCAGCCTCCATGAGGGACAGTACTACAATGAGCAGTTCTTC. It specifies CASSLHEGQYYNEQFF. Using reference TRBV7-2 and TRBJ2-1 for the parts outside the CDR3, the full variable domain is GAGVSQSPSNKVTEKGKDVELRCDPISGHTALYWYRQSLGQGLEFLIYFQGNSAPDKSGLPSDRFSAERTGGSVSTLTIQRTQQEDSAVYLCASSLHEGQYYNEQFFGPGTRLTVL.

This clonotype was found a few times. The chain combines TRBV7-8 with TRBJ2-3; no clear D. This CDR3 region has 17 residues. The V and J ends lost 1 base and 4 bases respectively, with 18 bases between them. CDR1 is SGHVS, CDR2 FQNEAQ, per germline. Written as DNA, the CDR3 is TGTGCCAGCAGCTTAGGACGAACCCCGGCCGGCCCAGATACGCAGTATTTT. It codes for CASSLGRTPAGPDTQYF.

The chain combines TRBV5-1 with TRBJ2-1; 11 nucleotides match TRBD2. The CDR3 length is 16 residues. Germline V gene lookup returns CDR1 SGHRS and CDR2 YFSETQ. V trimming: 0 bases; J trimming: 5 bases; junction bases outside the gene matches: 4. CDR3 nucleotide sequence: TGCGCCAGCAGCTTGGTTCTAGCGGGGGGCCACAATGAGCAGTTCTTC. Protein sequence: CASSLVLAGGHNEQFF.

This clonotype was observed a handful of times. The chain has TRBV4-2 and TRBJ2-5, with a tentative D call TRBD2 (5 bases). The V end was cut by 2 bases, the J end by 3 bases, with 7 bases between. Germline V CDR1 and CDR2: LGHNA, YNFKEQ. The CDR3 has 13 amino acids. CDR3 amino acids: CASSQRAEETQYF. Written as DNA, the CDR3 is TGTGCCAGCAGCCAAAGAGCGGAAGAGACCCAGTACTTC.

This clonotype turned up a few times. The rearrangement joins TRBV6-1 to TRBJ1-5, with 10 bases lining up with TRBD1. This CDR3 contains 16 residues. With 3 bases clipped from V and 2 bases from J, the junction kept 4 bases outside the gene matches. Germline V gene sequence: CDR1 MNHNS, CDR2 SASEGT. CDR3 sequence: CASSDRTGGGNQPQHF. CDR3 nucleotide sequence: TGTGCCAGCAGTGATAGGACAGGGGGAGGCAATCAGCCCCAGCATTTT.

The chain links TRBV29-1 to TRBJ2-5; D is unresolved. Germline CDR1 is SQVTM and CDR2 is ANQGSEA. This CDR3 comprises 12 residues. V was shortened by 6 bases and J by 5 bases, with 13 bases between the two germline ends. CDR3 DNA: TGCAGCGTCCAGGACGGCGATGAGACCCAGTACTTC. Translated, it gives CSVQDGDETQYF. Full variable domain (rest looked up from reference TRBV29-1 and TRBJ2-5): SAVISQKPSRDICQRGTSLTIQCQVDSQVTMMFWYRQQPGQSLTLIATANQGSEATYESGFVIDKFPISRPNLTFSTLTVSNMSPEDSSIYLCSVQDGDETQYFGPGTRLLVL.